The clone carrying this T cell receptor beta chain was seen at least ten times. What it binds is unknown. This sample stems from a study of molecular identifiers for immune sequencing clone quantification. General observations from the study: The study found clones above 20 RNA copies held over 98% of effector molecules and under 1% in naive cells.

Using its own MiXCR run on the PCR reads, TCRdb lists one record per CDR3 protein. Of under 350,000 distinct CDR3 sequences listed, under 25% are singletons. This clonotype originated in a human donor in good health. Some libraries in this study had Jurkat cell RNA spiked in. The sequenced sample was naive CD8+ T cells from blood, with Jurkat cell RNA spiked in. Subset: FACS-sorted CD8+CD4-CCR7+CD45RA+ naive T cells.

The CDR3 sequence: CASSQDWRGDYNEQFF. CDR3 nucleotides: TGCGCCAGCAGCCAAGATTGGCGGGGGGATTACAATGAGCAGTTCTTC. The genes are TRBV4-3 and TRBJ2-1, with TRBD2 matching 8 bases. V lost 0 bases to trimming and J lost 4 bases; unmatched junction nucleotides: 5. Germline assignment: CDR1 LGHNA and CDR2 YSLEER. The CDR3 has 16 residues.